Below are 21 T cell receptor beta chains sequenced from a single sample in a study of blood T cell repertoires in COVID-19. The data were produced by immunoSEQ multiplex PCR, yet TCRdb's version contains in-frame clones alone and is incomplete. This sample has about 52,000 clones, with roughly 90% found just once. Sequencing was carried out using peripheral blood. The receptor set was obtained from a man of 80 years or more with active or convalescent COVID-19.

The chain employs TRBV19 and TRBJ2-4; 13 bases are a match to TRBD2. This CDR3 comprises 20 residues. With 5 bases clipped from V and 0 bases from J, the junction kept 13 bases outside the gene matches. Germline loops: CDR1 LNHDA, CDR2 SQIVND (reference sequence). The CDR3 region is CASSRLAGTSGTIAKNIQYF. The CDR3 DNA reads TGTGCCAGTAGTCGTTTAGCCGGGACTAGCGGGACGATAGCCAAAAACATTCAGTACTTC.

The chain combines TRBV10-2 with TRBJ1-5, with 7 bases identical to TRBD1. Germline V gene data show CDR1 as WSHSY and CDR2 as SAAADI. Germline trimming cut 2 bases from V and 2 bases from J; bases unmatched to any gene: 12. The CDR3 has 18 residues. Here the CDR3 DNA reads TGCGCCAGCAGTGAGAACTCTTCCCCGGGACAGCGCAATCAGCCCCAGCATTTT. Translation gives CASSENSSPGQRNQPQHF.

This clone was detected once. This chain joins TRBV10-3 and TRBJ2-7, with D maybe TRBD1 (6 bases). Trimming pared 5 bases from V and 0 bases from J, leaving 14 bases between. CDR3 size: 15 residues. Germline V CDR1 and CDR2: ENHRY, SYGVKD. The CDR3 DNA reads TGTGCCATCAGTCCTTCTGACAGGAGCTCCTACGAGCAGTACTTC. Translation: CAISPSDRSSYEQYF.

CDR3 bases: TGTGCCAGCTCACCAGTCCCCGGCAGGGCTGGAAACACCATATATTTT. It is translated as CASSPVPGRAGNTIYF. J is TRBJ1-3 and V is TRBV18; the D gene is possibly TRBD1 (5 bases). The germline V and J ends were trimmed by 2 bases and 2 bases, with 13 bases remaining between them. Germline loops: CDR1 KGHSH, CDR2 LQKENI. The CDR3 extends over 16 amino acids.

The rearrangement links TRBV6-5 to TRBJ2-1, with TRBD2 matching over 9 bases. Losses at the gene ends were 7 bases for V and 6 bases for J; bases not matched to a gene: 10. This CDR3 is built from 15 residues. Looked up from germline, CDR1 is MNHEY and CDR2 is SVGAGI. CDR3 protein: CASKPSAGGPNEQFF. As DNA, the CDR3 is TGTGCCAGCAAGCCCTCCGCGGGAGGGCCCAATGAGCAGTTCTTC.

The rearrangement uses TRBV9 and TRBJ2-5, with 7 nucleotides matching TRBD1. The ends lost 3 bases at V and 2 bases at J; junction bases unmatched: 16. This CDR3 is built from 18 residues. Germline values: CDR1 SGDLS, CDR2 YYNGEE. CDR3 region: CASSGTRQGPALQETQYF. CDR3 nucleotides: TGTGCCAGCAGCGGAACCAGACAGGGCCCGGCATTGCAAGAGACCCAGTACTTC.

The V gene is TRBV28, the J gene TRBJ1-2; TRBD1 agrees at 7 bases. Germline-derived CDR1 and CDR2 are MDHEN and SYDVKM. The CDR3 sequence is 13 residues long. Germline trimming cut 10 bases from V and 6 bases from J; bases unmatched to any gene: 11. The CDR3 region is CANRKQGTHGYTF. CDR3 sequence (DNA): TGTGCCAACAGAAAACAGGGGACTCATGGCTACACCTTC.

The CDR3 reads CASSHPGVGNTEAFF. DNA of the CDR3: TGTGCCAGCAGCCACCCAGGGGTTGGGAACACTGAAGCTTTCTTT. This chain links TRBV4-2 with TRBJ1-1; TRBD1 is a possible D gene (6 bases). Per the germline V gene, CDR1 is LGHNA and CDR2 is YNFKEQ. This CDR3 region has 15 residues. Trimming took off 3 bases at V and 1 base at J, with 12 bases between the two ends.

The CDR3 sequence: CASSYPLGGQETQYF. In DNA form, the CDR3 reads TGTGCCAGCAGTTACCCGTTAGGGGGCCAAGAGACCCAGTACTTC. The chain carries TRBV6-5 and TRBJ2-5, with a possible D match to TRBD1 (6 bases). Trimming left V 2 bases short and J 1 base short, with 11 bases between. CDR3 length: 15 amino acids. Germline loops: CDR1 MNHEY, CDR2 SVGAGI.

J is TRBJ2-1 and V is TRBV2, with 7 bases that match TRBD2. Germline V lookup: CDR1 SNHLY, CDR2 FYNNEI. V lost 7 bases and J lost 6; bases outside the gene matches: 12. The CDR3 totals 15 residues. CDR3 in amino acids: CASIKTSWGGNEQFF. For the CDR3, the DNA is TGTGCCAGCATTAAGACTAGCTGGGGAGGCAATGAGCAGTTCTTC.

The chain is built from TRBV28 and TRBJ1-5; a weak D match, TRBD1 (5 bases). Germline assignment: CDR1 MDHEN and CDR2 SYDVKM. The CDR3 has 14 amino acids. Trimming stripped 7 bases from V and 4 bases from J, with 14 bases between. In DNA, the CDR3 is TGTGCCAGCACCACCACGGGGGGGAATCAGCCCCAGCATTTT. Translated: CASTTTGGNQPQHF.

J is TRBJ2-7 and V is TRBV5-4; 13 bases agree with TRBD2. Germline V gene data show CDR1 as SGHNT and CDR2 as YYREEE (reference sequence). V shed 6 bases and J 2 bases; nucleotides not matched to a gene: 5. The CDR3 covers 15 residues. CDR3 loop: CASIRTSGSPYEQYF. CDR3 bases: TGTGCCAGCATCCGGACTAGCGGGAGCCCCTACGAGCAGTACTTC.

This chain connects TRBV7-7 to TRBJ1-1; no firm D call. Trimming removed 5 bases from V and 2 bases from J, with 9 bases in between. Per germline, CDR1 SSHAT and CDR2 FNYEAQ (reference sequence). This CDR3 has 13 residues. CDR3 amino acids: CASSTDTNTEAFF. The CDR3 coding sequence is TGTGCCAGCAGCACTGACACCAACACTGAAGCTTTCTTT.

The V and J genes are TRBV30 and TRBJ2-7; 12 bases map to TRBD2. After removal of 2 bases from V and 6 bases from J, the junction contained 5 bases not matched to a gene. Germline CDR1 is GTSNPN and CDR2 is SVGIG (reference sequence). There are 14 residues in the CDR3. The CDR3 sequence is CAWSRGLAGLEQYF. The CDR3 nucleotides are TGTGCCTGGAGTCGGGGACTAGCGGGCCTCGAGCAGTACTTC.

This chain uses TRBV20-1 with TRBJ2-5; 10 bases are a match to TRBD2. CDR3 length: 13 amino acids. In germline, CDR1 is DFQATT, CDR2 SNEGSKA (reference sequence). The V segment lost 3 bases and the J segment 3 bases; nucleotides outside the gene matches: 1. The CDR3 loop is CSASLAGEETQYF. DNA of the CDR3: TGCAGTGCTAGTCTAGCGGGAGAAGAGACCCAGTACTTC.

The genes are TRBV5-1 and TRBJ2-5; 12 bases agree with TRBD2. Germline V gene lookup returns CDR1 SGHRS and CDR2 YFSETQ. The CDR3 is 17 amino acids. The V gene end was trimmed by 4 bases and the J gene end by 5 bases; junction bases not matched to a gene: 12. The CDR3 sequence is CASSQGSSGGAMETQYF. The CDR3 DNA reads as TGCGCCAGCAGCCAGGGCTCTAGCGGGGGGGCCATGGAGACCCAGTACTTC.

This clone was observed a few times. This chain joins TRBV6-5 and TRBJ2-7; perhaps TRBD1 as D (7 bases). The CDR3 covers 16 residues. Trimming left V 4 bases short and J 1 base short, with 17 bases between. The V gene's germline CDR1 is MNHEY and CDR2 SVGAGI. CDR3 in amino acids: CASSSRQGGISYEQYF. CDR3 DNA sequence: TGTGCCAGCAGTTCCCGACAGGGAGGTATTTCCTACGAGCAGTACTTC.

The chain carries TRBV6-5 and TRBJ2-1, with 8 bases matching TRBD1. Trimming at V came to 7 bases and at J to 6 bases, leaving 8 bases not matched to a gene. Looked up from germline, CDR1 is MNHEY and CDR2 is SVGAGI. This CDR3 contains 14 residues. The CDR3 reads CASTTDRVGNEQFF. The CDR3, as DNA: TGTGCCAGCACCACGGACAGGGTCGGCAATGAGCAGTTCTTC.

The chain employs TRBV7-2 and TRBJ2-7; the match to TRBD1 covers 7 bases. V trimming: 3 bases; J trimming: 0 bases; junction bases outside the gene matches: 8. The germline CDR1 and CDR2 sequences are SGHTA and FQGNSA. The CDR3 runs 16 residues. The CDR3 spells CASSFNRDSSSYEQYF. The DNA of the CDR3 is TGTGCCAGCAGCTTTAACCGGGACAGCAGCTCCTACGAGCAGTACTTC.

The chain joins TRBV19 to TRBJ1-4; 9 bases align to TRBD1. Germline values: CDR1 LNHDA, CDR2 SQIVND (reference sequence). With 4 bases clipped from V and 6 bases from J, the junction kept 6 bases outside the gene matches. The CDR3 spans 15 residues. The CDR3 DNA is TGTGCCAGTAGTACCCCGGGACAGGGTTATGAAAAACTGTTTTTT. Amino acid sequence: CASSTPGQGYEKLFF.

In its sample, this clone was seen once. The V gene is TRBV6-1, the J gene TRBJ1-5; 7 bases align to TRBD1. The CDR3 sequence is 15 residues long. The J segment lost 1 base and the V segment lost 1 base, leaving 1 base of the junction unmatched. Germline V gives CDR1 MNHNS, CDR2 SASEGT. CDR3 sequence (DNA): TGTGCCAGCAGTGAAGGACAGGGAAGCAATCAGCCCCAGCATTTT. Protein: CASSEGQGSNQPQHF.